This is a list of T cell receptor beta chains from one sample in a study of monozygotic twins with inflammatory bowel disease. TCRdb reprocessed the 5' RACE reads, keeping one entry per CDR3 protein, no DNA. The sample holds around 150,000 distinct CDR3 sequences. Source material: blood. Receptor source: a human donor with ulcerative colitis or Crohn's disease, or a healthy co-twin of an affected twin (not recorded which). Both conserved end residues are part of each CDR3. Fields, in order: J gene, V gene, CDR3 protein.

j_gene: TRBJ1-1; v_gene: TRBV15; CDR3aa: CATSREGQTLLDTEAFF
j_gene: TRBJ2-2; v_gene: TRBV24-1; CDR3aa: CATSDLSSGFTGELFF
j_gene: TRBJ1-5; v_gene: TRBV7-2; CDR3aa: CASSLGVAGNQPQHF
j_gene: TRBJ2-1; v_gene: TRBV11-2; CDR3aa: CASGYIAGGSYNEQFF
j_gene: TRBJ1-1; v_gene: TRBV14; CDR3aa: CASSSHLSTEAFF
j_gene: TRBJ2-1; v_gene: TRBV5-1; CDR3aa: CASSLDRVGNKQFF
j_gene: TRBJ2-3; v_gene: TRBV6-1; CDR3aa: CASSESRTSTDTQYF
j_gene: TRBJ2-1; v_gene: TRBV5-1; CDR3aa: CASSFMASGINEQFF
j_gene: TRBJ2-7; v_gene: TRBV5-1; CDR3aa: CASSGHSRGEQYF
j_gene: TRBJ2-5; v_gene: TRBV20-1; CDR3aa: CSTYSGIQETQYF
j_gene: TRBJ2-2; v_gene: TRBV7-3; CDR3aa: CASSFSPENTGELFF
j_gene: TRBJ2-1; v_gene: TRBV18; CDR3aa: CASSPSLDRSNEQFF
j_gene: TRBJ2-2; v_gene: TRBV10-3; CDR3aa: CAIRIDLGSQVNTGELFF
j_gene: TRBJ2-7; v_gene: TRBV5-1; CDR3aa: CASSGGQGAREQYF
j_gene: TRBJ2-5; v_gene: TRBV29-1; CDR3aa: CSVERGGLAGLETQYF
j_gene: TRBJ1-1; v_gene: TRBV6-4; CDR3aa: CASSVDLGTEAFF
j_gene: TRBJ1-1; v_gene: TRBV27; CDR3aa: CASIVDTEAFF
j_gene: TRBJ2-7; v_gene: TRBV6-2/TRBV6-3; CDR3aa: CASSYAAGATGQVMVPYEQYF
j_gene: TRBJ2-5; v_gene: TRBV4-2; CDR3aa: CASRGQGSGETQYF
j_gene: TRBJ2-3; v_gene: TRBV7-9; CDR3aa: CASRGSSGSTDTQYF
j_gene: TRBJ1-5; v_gene: TRBV29-1; CDR3aa: CSVSGGNGGQPQHF
j_gene: TRBJ1-1; v_gene: TRBV30; CDR3aa: CAWKGEVGMNTEAFF
j_gene: TRBJ2-6; v_gene: TRBV6-5; CDR3aa: CASSYELAGLSSGANVLTF
j_gene: TRBJ2-1; v_gene: TRBV15; CDR3aa: CATSARLAGVFDEQFF
j_gene: TRBJ1-2; v_gene: TRBV20-1; CDR3aa: CSALMGAGGYTF
j_gene: TRBJ2-1; v_gene: TRBV4-2; CDR3aa: CASSQDVAGGGSGNEQFF
j_gene: TRBJ2-1; v_gene: TRBV12-3/TRBV12-4; CDR3aa: CASSLGQPGNEQFF
j_gene: TRBJ2-7; v_gene: TRBV12-3/TRBV12-4; CDR3aa: CASSFRRGLPYEQYF
j_gene: TRBJ2-7; v_gene: TRBV30; CDR3aa: CAWSTGTGLGEQYF
j_gene: TRBJ2-1; v_gene: TRBV28; CDR3aa: CASSLGALSYNEQFF
j_gene: TRBJ2-7; v_gene: TRBV28; CDR3aa: CASLTGGAGYEQYF
j_gene: TRBJ1-2; v_gene: TRBV12-3/TRBV12-4; CDR3aa: CASRPRDKSNYGYTF
j_gene: TRBJ2-3; v_gene: TRBV10-3; CDR3aa: CAISVQTDTQYF
j_gene: TRBJ1-2; v_gene: TRBV7-9; CDR3aa: CASSSFLTGEDGYTF
j_gene: TRBJ1-2; v_gene: TRBV28; CDR3aa: CASSSGTPDPNYGYTF
j_gene: TRBJ2-7; v_gene: TRBV10-1; CDR3aa: CASRSLTGDRVNPYEQYF
j_gene: TRBJ1-5; v_gene: TRBV6-5; CDR3aa: CASSYAGDRVPTAQHF
j_gene: TRBJ2-7; v_gene: TRBV21-1; CDR3aa: CASSKAKTGGASGSYEQYF
j_gene: TRBJ2-1; v_gene: TRBV7-9; CDR3aa: CASSYIRDYVNEQFF
j_gene: TRBJ2-3; v_gene: TRBV24-1; CDR3aa: CATSDWGGVTDTQYF
j_gene: TRBJ2-1; v_gene: TRBV24-1; CDR3aa: CATSGGGLYNEQFF
j_gene: TRBJ1-5; v_gene: TRBV7-2; CDR3aa: CASSRGQDQPQHF
j_gene: TRBJ2-3; v_gene: TRBV5-1; CDR3aa: CASSTGGTDTQYF
j_gene: TRBJ1-4; v_gene: TRBV20-1; CDR3aa: CSATDRGGNEKLFF